Included here is one T cell receptor (beta chain) sequence, with context. Trimming at V came to 5 bases and at J to 0 bases, leaving 21 bases not matched to a gene. This CDR3 spans 23 amino acids. Germline CDR1 KGHDR, CDR2 SFDVKD. The table came from immunoSEQ multiplex PCR; TCRdb's copy has only in-frame clones and leaves some out. The sample has roughly 13,000 clones; approximately 80% are singletons. This entry is derived from a study of control samples from healthy donors and cancer patients. The receptor comes from a male donor with melanoma. The specimen sequenced was formalin-fixed, paraffin-embedded tissue. The rearrangement joins TRBV24-1 to TRBJ2-1; 13 bases map to TRBD2. Here the CDR3 reads CATSVEPGTATSGGFSSYNEQFF. The CDR3 DNA reads TGTGCCACCAGTGTTGAACCAGGGACGGCGACTAGCGGGGGGTTTAGCTCCTACAATGAGCAGTTCTTC.